The 30 T cell receptor beta chains below all came from one sample that was sequenced in a study of shared clonotypes between healthy human individuals. Here immunoSEQ multiplex PCR was the method, and the copy in TCRdb shows in-frame clones only, minus some. The sample consists of a few million clones, approximately 96% of them appearing once. The sample comprised naive CD4+ T cells sorted from blood. The sample's subset: CD45RA+ positively selected. These receptors were taken from a man between 18 and 29 years old in good health.

The gene calls are TRBV6-1 and TRBJ2-3; D might be TRBD1 (5 bases). CDR1 and CDR2 (germline): MNHNS, SASEGT. Trimming left V 3 bases short and J 2 bases short, with 15 bases between. The CDR3 is made up of 16 amino acids. This chain's CDR3 is CASSDLDSQNTDTQYF. CDR3 nucleotide sequence: TGTGCCAGCAGTGACCTAGACAGCCAAAACACAGATACGCAGTATTTT.

The rearrangement uses TRBV18 and TRBJ1-4; D gene ambiguous. The CDR3 consists of 14 residues. Trimming removed 2 bases from V and 5 bases from J, with 9 bases in between. Germline CDR1 reads KGHSH; CDR2 reads LQKENI. The CDR3 loop reads CASSPSGANEKLFF. CDR3 in DNA: TGTGCCAGCTCACCAAGTGGAGCGAATGAAAAACTGTTTTTT.

V and J are TRBV6-5 and TRBJ1-5; no definite D call. Trimming took off 4 bases at V and 1 base at J, with 11 bases between the two ends. Per the germline V gene, CDR1 is MNHEY and CDR2 is SVGAGI. The CDR3 totals 15 residues. In nucleotides, the CDR3 is TGTGCCAGCAGTTCCACCCTGGGAAGCAATCAGCCCCAGCATTTT. Its translation is CASSSTLGSNQPQHF.

This sequence joins TRBV7-2 and TRBJ2-7; possibly TRBD2 for D (5 bases). V gave up 5 bases and J gave up 3 bases, with 14 bases separating them. CDR3 length: 14 amino acids. Germline CDR1 SGHTA, CDR2 FQGNSA. The chain's CDR3 is CASSRGSGIYEQYF. CDR3 bases: TGTGCCAGCAGCCGGGGAAGCGGAATCTACGAGCAGTACTTC.

This clone was detected once. This sequence joins TRBV27 and TRBJ1-6; D remains unclear. Germline V lookup: CDR1 MNHEY, CDR2 SMNVEV (reference sequence). The CDR3 sequence is 15 residues long. The V and J ends lost 6 bases and 7 bases respectively, with 16 bases between them. The CDR3 coding sequence is TGTGCCAGCAGAAGGACCGATCTAATAAATTCACCCCTCCACTTT. This translates into CASRRTDLINSPLHF.

The chain employs TRBV4-2 and TRBJ1-1; weak D call: TRBD1 (6 bases). Germline-derived CDR1 and CDR2 are LGHNA and YNFKEQ. Trimming pared 5 bases from V and 1 base from J, leaving 14 bases between. This CDR3 has 15 residues. The CDR3 sequence is CASSSAAGQNTEAFF. The CDR3 bases are TGTGCCAGCAGCTCGGCCGCGGGACAGAACACTGAAGCTTTCTTT.

V is TRBV6-1 and J is TRBJ1-2, with no clear D. V dropped 4 bases and J dropped 8 bases, with 14 bases sitting between them. This CDR3 has 13 amino acids. The germline gives CDR1 MNHNS, CDR2 SASEGT. CDR3 sequence reads: CASSVGTLVGYTF. Here the CDR3 DNA reads TGTGCCAGCAGTGTCGGCACTCTGGTCGGCTACACCTTC.

The chain is built from TRBV9 and TRBJ1-4, with 8 bases that match TRBD1. Germline V gives CDR1 SGDLS, CDR2 YYNGEE. The CDR3 length is 15 residues. V was pared by 0 bases and J by 5 bases, with 3 bases of the junction left unmatched. The CDR3 nucleotides read TGTGCCAGCAGCGTAGGCAGGGGGCAGAATGAAAAACTGTTTTTT. Its protein is CASSVGRGQNEKLFF.

The gene calls are TRBV18 and TRBJ1-4; a weak D match, TRBD1 (6 bases). CDR3 length equals 15 residues. Trimming took off 4 bases at V and 7 bases at J, with 16 bases between the two ends. Germline CDR1 KGHSH, CDR2 LQKENI. The CDR3 DNA follows: TGTGCCAGCTCACTACCGACAGGAGGAAGTGAAAAACTGTTTTTT. Translating gives CASSLPTGGSEKLFF. Combining the CDR3 with reference TRBV18 and TRBJ1-4 gives the whole variable domain NAGVMQNPRHLVRRRGQEARLRCSPMKGHSHVYWYRQLPEEGLKFMVYLQKENIIDESGMPKERFSAEFPKEGPSILRIQQVVRGDSAAYFCASSLPTGGSEKLFFGSGTQLSVL.

The V call is TRBV10-1, the J call TRBJ2-3; TRBD2 matches 8 bases. The V and J ends lost 10 bases and 4 bases, in that order; junction bases with no gene match: 10. Germline V lookup: CDR1 WNHNN, CDR2 SYGVQD (reference sequence). The length of the CDR3 is 14 residues. CDR3 residues: CATQAGVGSDTQYF. The CDR3 DNA follows: TGCGCCACCCAAGCGGGAGTGGGGTCAGATACGCAGTATTTT.

Worth noting for this clone: Other DNA sequences in the same sample also yield this CDR3. The genes are TRBV18 and TRBJ2-7; 10 bases match TRBD1. In germline, CDR1 is KGHSH, CDR2 LQKENI. This CDR3 spans 14 amino acids. With 2 bases clipped from V and 6 bases from J, the junction kept 4 bases outside the gene matches. The CDR3 is CASSPGTGVGEQYF. In DNA, the CDR3 is TGTGCCAGCTCACCAGGGACAGGGGTAGGCGAGCAGTACTTC.

This rearrangement joins TRBV7-2 to TRBJ2-3, with 10 positions matching TRBD2. Looked up from germline, CDR1 is SGHTA and CDR2 is FQGNSA. With 3 bases clipped from V and 10 bases from J, the junction kept 7 bases outside the gene matches. The CDR3 length is 14 residues. The CDR3 sequence is CASSFSGGPEAQYF. Here the CDR3 DNA reads TGTGCCAGCAGCTTTAGCGGGGGGCCGGAGGCGCAGTATTTT.

V gene TRBV5-4 combines with J gene TRBJ1-4, with 12 bases that match TRBD1. The germline V gene has CDR1 SGHNT and CDR2 YYREEE (reference sequence). After removal of 3 bases from V and 3 bases from J, the junction contained 9 bases not matched to a gene. CDR3 length: 18 residues. The CDR3 nucleotides read TGTGCCAGCAGCTCCTGGGGGACAGGGGGCGCCTCTAATGAAAAACTGTTTTTT. Translated: CASSSWGTGGASNEKLFF.

V and J are TRBV29-1 and TRBJ2-2; 7 bases line up with TRBD2. The CDR3 is made up of 14 amino acids. V shed 5 bases and J 4 bases; nucleotides not matched to a gene: 7. Germline CDR1 SQVTM, CDR2 ANQGSEA. CDR3 region: CSVRDYAGTGELFF. In DNA, the CDR3 is TGCAGCGTTAGGGACTACGCGGGCACCGGGGAGCTGTTTTTT.

V usage is TRBV9 and J usage is TRBJ2-7, with no clear D. Germline V gives CDR1 SGDLS, CDR2 YYNGEE. With 1 base removed from V and 2 bases from J, the gap between germline ends came to 10 bases. This CDR3 spans 14 amino acids. As DNA, the CDR3 is TGTGCCAGCAGCGTAACGGACCTGACCTACGAGCAGTACTTC. Translation: CASSVTDLTYEQYF.

In DNA form, the CDR3 reads TGTGCCAGCAGCCGGACAGGGGACCGTAATTCACCCCTCCACTTT. Its translation is CASSRTGDRNSPLHF. The chain recombines TRBV7-3 with TRBJ1-6, with TRBD1 matching over 9 bases. Looked up from germline, CDR1 is SGHTA and CDR2 is FQGTGA. The CDR3 runs 15 residues. V lost 5 bases and J lost 6; bases outside the gene matches: 5. The whole variable domain, remainder taken from reference TRBV7-3 and TRBJ1-6, is GAGVSQTPSNKVTEKGKYVELRCDPISGHTALYWYRQSLGQGPEFLIYFQGTGAADDSGLPNDRFFAVRPEGSVSTLKIQRTERGDSAVYLCASSRTGDRNSPLHFGNGTRLTVT.

This sequence joins TRBV5-6 and TRBJ2-3, with D tentatively TRBD2 (5 bases). The CDR3 totals 15 residues. The germline V gene encodes CDR1 SGHDT and CDR2 YYEEEE. The V and J ends lost 1 base and 0 bases respectively, with 9 bases between them. The CDR3 region is CASSLRRTSTDTQYF. CDR3 nucleotide sequence: TGTGCCAGCAGCTTGCGGCGGACTAGCACAGATACGCAGTATTTT. The variable domain in full, with the rest retrieved from reference TRBV5-6 and TRBJ2-3, is DAGVTQSPTHLIKTRGQQVTLRCSPKSGHDTVSWYQQALGQGPQFIFQYYEEEERQRGNFPDRFSGHQFPNYSSELNVNALLLGDSALYLCASSLRRTSTDTQYFGPGTRLTVL.

The CDR3 spells CASSPRQGHYGYTF. Written as DNA, the CDR3 is TGTGCCAGTAGTCCACGACAGGGCCACTATGGCTACACCTTC. J is TRBJ1-2 and V is TRBV19; TRBD1 matches at 7 bases. CDR1 and CDR2 (germline): LNHDA, SQIVND (reference sequence). The CDR3 totals 14 residues. Trimming cost V 5 bases and J 3 bases; bases outside gene matches: 6.

The chain links TRBV6-5 to TRBJ2-7; D ambiguous. Trimming cost V 4 bases and J 0 bases, with 10 bases left between them. Germline lookup yields CDR1 MNHEY and CDR2 SVGAGI. CDR3 size: 14 residues. CDR3 nucleotides: TGTGCCAGCAGTTTCCAGTTAAGCTCCTACGAGCAGTACTTC. Translating gives CASSFQLSSYEQYF.

J is TRBJ2-5 and V is TRBV11-2; TRBD2 matches 8 bases. Germline CDR1 and CDR2: SGHAT and FQNNGV. Germline trimming cut 5 bases from V and 4 bases from J; bases unmatched to any gene: 9. The CDR3 sequence is 15 residues long. In nucleotides, the CDR3 is TGTGCCAGCAGCCCCTACCCGGGGGGGCGAGAGACCCAGTACTTC. This sequence encodes CASSPYPGGRETQYF.

The chain couples TRBV19 to TRBJ2-7; 8 bases match TRBD1. The CDR3 covers 14 residues. CDR1 and CDR2 (germline): LNHDA, SQIVND (reference sequence). The V gene end was trimmed by 6 bases and the J gene end by 6 bases; junction bases not matched to a gene: 10. In DNA, the CDR3 is TGTGCCAGTAGCCCCGGGACAGGCAGAGGCGAGCAGTACTTC. Protein product: CASSPGTGRGEQYF.

The chain is built from TRBV9 and TRBJ2-1; D gene ambiguous. The germline gives CDR1 SGDLS, CDR2 YYNGEE. This CDR3 is 12 amino acids long. V was pared by 7 bases and J by 7 bases, with 12 bases between. CDR3: CASGPHGNEQFF. DNA for the CDR3: TGTGCCAGCGGACCGCATGGAAATGAGCAGTTCTTC.

The CDR3 sequence: CAISERLAGGETQYF. The CDR3 nucleotides read TGTGCCATCAGTGAACGACTAGCGGGAGGCGAGACCCAGTACTTC. V gene TRBV10-3 combines with J gene TRBJ2-5, with 13 positions matching TRBD2. Germline CDR1 is ENHRY and CDR2 is SYGVKD. V trimming: 3 bases; J trimming: 5 bases; junction bases outside the gene matches: 3. This CDR3 has 15 amino acids.

The rearrangement joins TRBV28 to TRBJ1-1; 7 bases agree with TRBD1. Germline CDR1 and CDR2: MDHEN and SYDVKM. The CDR3 runs to 13 residues. V lost 10 bases and J lost 5; bases outside the gene matches: 10. The CDR3 protein is CATTPPRGTEAFF. The CDR3 region has the DNA TGTGCCACCACCCCCCCCAGGGGGACTGAAGCTTTCTTT.

The rearrangement uses TRBV18 and TRBJ1-4; 7 positions match TRBD1. Trimming at V came to 4 bases and at J to 4 bases, leaving 3 bases not matched to a gene. Germline V CDR1 and CDR2: KGHSH, LQKENI. The CDR3 loop spans 14 amino acids. The CDR3 DNA sequence: TGTGCCAGCTCACTCGACAGGGTTAATGAAAAACTGTTTTTT. This translates into CASSLDRVNEKLFF.

The gene calls are TRBV6-1 and TRBJ1-4, with D hard to call. Per germline, CDR1 MNHNS and CDR2 SASEGT. Trimming stripped 7 bases from V and 3 bases from J, with 15 bases between. CDR3 length: 15 amino acids. This chain's CDR3 is CASTDGRASNEKLFF. The DNA of the CDR3 is TGTGCCAGCACCGATGGGAGGGCATCTAATGAAAAACTGTTTTTT.

CDR3 loop: CASSLHRVNTEAFF. CDR3 in DNA: TGTGCCAGCAGCTTGCACAGGGTGAACACTGAAGCTTTCTTT. V usage is TRBV7-2 and J usage is TRBJ1-1; tentatively, D is TRBD1 (6 bases). The germline CDR1 and CDR2 sequences are SGHTA and FQGNSA. There are 14 residues in the CDR3. V was trimmed by 3 bases and J by 0 bases, leaving 8 bases between them.

The chain has TRBV14 and TRBJ1-2; no reliable D call. Looked up from germline, CDR1 is SGHDN and CDR2 is FVKESK. The CDR3 loop spans 12 amino acids. V was cut by 3 bases and J by 4 bases, with 6 bases left in between. The CDR3 sequence: CASSQRTYGYTF. CDR3 DNA sequence: TGTGCCAGCAGCCAGAGGACCTATGGCTACACCTTC. The variable domain in full, with the rest retrieved from reference TRBV14 and TRBJ1-2, is EAGVTQFPSHSVIEKGQTVTLRCDPISGHDNLYWYRRVMGKEIKFLLHFVKESKQDESGMPNNRFLAERTGGTYSTLKVQPAELEDSGVYFCASSQRTYGYTFGSGTRLTVV.

V gene TRBV28 combines with J gene TRBJ1-2; D ambiguous. The CDR3 sequence is 12 residues long. The germline V and J ends were trimmed by 4 bases and 4 bases, with 7 bases remaining between them. Germline V gene lookup returns CDR1 MDHEN and CDR2 SYDVKM. Here the CDR3 DNA reads TGTGCCAGCAGTTACCCGGCCTATGGCTACACCTTC. Translated, it gives CASSYPAYGYTF.

The chain couples TRBV6-5 to TRBJ2-3; 11 nucleotides agree with TRBD2. This CDR3 is built from 15 residues. Germline CDR1 MNHEY, CDR2 SVGAGI. J gave up 2 bases and V 7 bases, and 5 bases lay outside the gene matches. CDR3 residues: CASNRLAGFTDTQYF. The CDR3 region has the DNA TGTGCCAGCAACCGACTAGCGGGATTCACAGATACGCAGTATTTT.